These 24 T cell receptor beta chains were all obtained from the same sample, sequenced in a study of shared clonotypes between healthy human individuals. The data were produced by immunoSEQ multiplex PCR, yet TCRdb's version contains in-frame clones alone and is incomplete. The sample has around 1.6 million clones, approximately 98% seen once; the top ten hold 0.45%. The sample comprised naive CD4+ T cells sorted from blood. Subset defined: CD45RA+ positively selected. All receptors come from a man aged 25-45 years in good health.

The chain recombines TRBV30 with TRBJ1-1; D gene ambiguous. The CDR3 runs to 14 residues. CDR1 is GTSNPN and CDR2 is SVGIG in the germline V gene (reference sequence). The V end lost 3 bases, the J end lost 5 bases, and 16 bases lay between the germline ends. The CDR3 reads CAWSPPFVWTEAFF. CDR3 nucleotide sequence: TGTGCCTGGAGCCCCCCCTTCGTGTGGACTGAAGCTTTCTTT.

V is TRBV9 and J is TRBJ1-2; D possibly corresponds to TRBD1 (6 bases). Trimming cost V 4 bases and J 7 bases, with 17 bases left between them. From germline, CDR1 is SGDLS and CDR2 YYNGEE. The CDR3 sequence is 14 residues long. CDR3 residues: CASSFGGAFGGYTF. The CDR3 DNA reads TGTGCCAGCAGCTTTGGGGGGGCGTTTGGTGGCTACACCTTC.

The rearrangement links TRBV5-5 to TRBJ2-2, with D uncertain. CDR3 size: 15 residues. Trimming took 3 bases from V and 1 from J, leaving 10 bases between them. CDR1 and CDR2 from the germline V gene are SGHKS and YYEKEE (reference sequence). The CDR3 region is CASSYATGNTGELFF. CDR3 DNA sequence: TGTGCCAGCAGCTATGCTACGGGGAACACCGGGGAGCTGTTTTTT.

The V call is TRBV11-2, the J call TRBJ1-3; D remains unclear. The CDR3 contains 12 residues. The germline V gene encodes CDR1 SGHAT and CDR2 FQNNGV. The V end was cut by 4 bases, the J end by 4 bases, with 5 bases between. The CDR3 DNA follows: TGTGCCAGCAGCTACGGCGGAAACACCATATATTTT. Residues: CASSYGGNTIYF.

The V and J genes are TRBV30 and TRBJ2-7; TRBD2 agrees at 9 bases. The V and J ends lost 3 bases and 2 bases, in that order; junction bases with no gene match: 8. Germline V gene sequence: CDR1 GTSNPN, CDR2 SVGIG (reference sequence). There are 15 residues in the CDR3. The DNA of the CDR3 is TGTGCCTGGAGCTCAGGACTAGCGACTACCTACGAGCAGTACTTC. Amino acid sequence: CAWSSGLATTYEQYF.

The chain links TRBV5-1 to TRBJ2-4, with a possible D match to TRBD1 (6 bases). The CDR3 loop spans 15 amino acids. The germline CDR1 and CDR2 sequences are SGHRS and YFSETQ. Between the trimmed V and J ends, which lost 0 bases and 8 bases, there was a span of 15 bases. The CDR3 reads CASSLARDKGDIQYF. In nucleotides, the CDR3 is TGCGCCAGCAGCTTGGCACGGGACAAGGGAGACATTCAGTACTTC.

The V and J genes are TRBV2 and TRBJ2-1; D is perhaps TRBD2 (6 bases). This CDR3 is 14 amino acids long. V was trimmed by 6 bases and J by 4 bases, leaving 13 bases between them. Per the germline V gene, CDR1 is SNHLY and CDR2 is FYNNEI. CDR3 in DNA: TGTGCCAGCAGGGCGGGAACCTTGTACAATGAGCAGTTCTTC. Its translation: CASRAGTLYNEQFF.

The CDR3 loop reads CASSQDNRGNQPQHF. CDR3 nucleotides: TGCGCCAGCAGCCAAGATAACAGGGGCAATCAGCCCCAGCATTTT. V gene TRBV4-3 combines with J gene TRBJ1-5, with D possibly TRBD1 on 6 matching bases. Germline CDR1 and CDR2: LGHNA and YSLEER. The CDR3 is 15 amino acids. Deletions cut 0 bases from V and 2 bases from J, with 8 bases between.

This chain links TRBV5-1 with TRBJ2-7; 7 bases line up with TRBD2. CDR1 and CDR2 (germline): SGHRS, YFSETQ. V gave up 5 bases and J gave up 3 bases; unmatched junction bases: 2. The CDR3 spans 12 residues. Here the CDR3 DNA reads TGCGCCAGCAGGGCGGGAGACTACGAGCAGTACTTC. It translates to CASRAGDYEQYF.

V is TRBV7-2 and J is TRBJ2-7; D might be TRBD1 or TRBD2, each matching 6 bases. This CDR3 has 15 amino acids. The germline CDR1 and CDR2 sequences are SGHTA and FQGNSA. V lost 0 bases and J lost 5, with 14 bases in between. DNA for the CDR3: TGTGCCAGCAGCTTAGCAAGGGGGGAGTTTAACGAGCAGTACTTC. Its protein is CASSLARGEFNEQYF.

This sequence joins TRBV7-8 and TRBJ2-1; D unclear. V lost 7 bases and J lost 6, with 19 bases in between. Germline loops: CDR1 SGHVS, CDR2 FQNEAQ. The CDR3 runs to 15 residues. CDR3 nucleotide sequence: TGTGCCAGCAATTCTCACCGCCCAATGTCCAATGAGCAGTTCTTC. It encodes CASNSHRPMSNEQFF.

This clone was found once. The chain has TRBV18 and TRBJ1-1; D unclear. Trimming removed 5 bases from V and 1 base from J, with 11 bases in between. Per the germline V gene, CDR1 is KGHSH and CDR2 is LQKENI. The CDR3 spans 14 residues. The CDR3 DNA sequence: TGTGCCAGCTCAACGTTATCGGAGAACACTGAAGCTTTCTTT. Its translation is CASSTLSENTEAFF. The full variable domain, with the rest looked up from reference TRBV18 and TRBJ1-1, is NAGVMQNPRHLVRRRGQEARLRCSPMKGHSHVYWYRQLPEEGLKFMVYLQKENIIDESGMPKERFSAEFPKEGPSILRIQQVVRGDSAAYFCASSTLSENTEAFFGQGTRLTVV.

The V gene is TRBV29-1, the J gene TRBJ2-7, with D perhaps TRBD1 (6 bases). This CDR3 has 13 residues. V was trimmed by 7 bases and J by 3 bases, leaving 16 bases between them. Germline CDR1 reads SQVTM; CDR2 reads ANQGSEA. The CDR3 region is CSALRTVDYEQYF. CDR3 nucleotide sequence: TGCAGCGCCCTACGGACAGTGGACTACGAGCAGTACTTC.

The V and J genes are TRBV7-9 and TRBJ1-2; possible D gene TRBD1, 6 bases. The V end was cut by 3 bases, the J end by 4 bases, with 6 bases between. The CDR3 sequence is 12 residues long. Germline V gives CDR1 SEHNR, CDR2 FQNEAQ (reference sequence). CDR3 protein: CASSLTGYGYTF. CDR3 nucleotides: TGTGCCAGCAGCTTGACAGGCTATGGCTACACCTTC.

The chain has TRBV18 and TRBJ1-3, with D possibly TRBD1 on 5 matching bases. Trimming cost V 3 bases and J 4 bases, with 16 bases left between them. The CDR3 spans 16 residues. CDR1 and CDR2 (germline): KGHSH, LQKENI. CDR3 nucleotides: TGTGCCAGCTCACCCCCATTCCAGGGACCAGGAAACACCATATATTTT. This codes for CASSPPFQGPGNTIYF.

V usage is TRBV9 and J usage is TRBJ1-5; no clear D gene. The CDR3 totals 14 residues. Trimming removed 4 bases from V and 5 bases from J, with 13 bases in between. Looked up from germline, CDR1 is SGDLS and CDR2 is YYNGEE. The CDR3 reads CASSSPGQYQPQHF. Here the CDR3 DNA reads TGTGCCAGCAGCTCCCCGGGCCAATATCAGCCCCAGCATTTT. Full variable domain (remainder filled in from reference TRBV9 and TRBJ1-5): DSGVTQTPKHLITATGQRVTLRCSPRSGDLSVYWYQQSLDQGLQFLIQYYNGEERAKGNILERFSAQQFPDLHSELNLSSLELGDSALYFCASSSPGQYQPQHFGDGTRLSIL.

The chain uses TRBV6-5 and TRBJ1-1; 7 bases align to TRBD1. The germline V gene has CDR1 MNHEY and CDR2 SVGAGI. J was trimmed by 5 bases and V by 0 bases; bases with no gene match: 6. This CDR3 contains 15 residues. The DNA of the CDR3 is TGTGCCAGCAGTTACTCTTTCAGGGGGTGGACTGAAGCTTTCTTT. This encodes CASSYSFRGWTEAFF.

Details on this clone: This same CDR3 is encoded by further DNA sequences in the sample. The rearrangement joins TRBV27 to TRBJ2-5; D is unclear. The germline CDR1 and CDR2 sequences are MNHEY and SMNVEV (reference sequence). The CDR3 consists of 13 residues. V shed 4 bases and J shed 1 base, with 7 bases lying between them. CDR3 coding DNA: TGTGCCAGCAGTTCGCAGGTCCAAGAGACCCAGTACTTC. Amino acids: CASSSQVQETQYF.

The chain links TRBV9 to TRBJ1-2, with D possibly TRBD1 on 5 matching bases. The V and J ends lost 0 bases and 6 bases respectively, with 15 bases between them. Germline CDR1 and CDR2: SGDLS and YYNGEE. The CDR3 is made up of 15 amino acids. The CDR3: CASSVDPGTVDGYTF. The CDR3, as DNA: TGTGCCAGCAGCGTAGATCCGGGGACCGTAGATGGCTACACCTTC.

The V gene is TRBV25-1, the J gene TRBJ2-1; 7 bases map to TRBD2. From germline, CDR1 is MGHDK and CDR2 SYGVNS. Trimming took 4 bases from V and 0 from J; bases not matched to a gene: 6. The CDR3 runs 16 residues. This CDR3 is CASSVRGGVSYNEQFF. CDR3 nucleotide sequence: TGTGCCAGCAGTGTCCGCGGGGGAGTCTCCTACAATGAGCAGTTCTTC.

V and J are TRBV2 and TRBJ2-7; 9 positions match TRBD1. The CDR3 totals 18 residues. Germline loops: CDR1 SNHLY, CDR2 FYNNEI. V lost 6 bases and J lost 5; bases outside the gene matches: 20. CDR3 region: CASRLGQGTLRESNEQYF. For the CDR3, the DNA is TGTGCCAGCAGACTGGGACAGGGAACTTTGCGGGAGTCCAACGAGCAGTACTTC.

The chain combines TRBV5-1 with TRBJ2-1; 11 nucleotides line up with TRBD2. CDR1 and CDR2 from the germline V gene are SGHRS and YFSETQ. The V gene end was trimmed by 1 base and the J gene end by 6 bases; junction bases not matched to a gene: 3. The CDR3 runs 15 residues. The CDR3 is CASSLPGLAVNEQFF. DNA of the CDR3: TGCGCCAGCAGCTTGCCGGGACTAGCGGTCAATGAGCAGTTCTTC.

The chain employs TRBV14 and TRBJ2-5; tentative D call: TRBD2 (5 bases). CDR3 length equals 15 residues. The germline V and J ends were trimmed by 0 bases and 4 bases, with 12 bases remaining between them. Germline CDR1 and CDR2: SGHDN and FVKESK. CDR3 in DNA: TGTGCCAGCAGCCAAGATCGCTTCCGGGGAGAGACCCAGTACTTC. As protein: CASSQDRFRGETQYF.

The table lists this clone with a count of one. The chain has TRBV5-1 and TRBJ2-6; D is possibly TRBD2 (5 bases). Germline V gene lookup returns CDR1 SGHRS and CDR2 YFSETQ. V was clipped by 6 bases and J by 0 bases, with 7 bases between them. The CDR3 is 14 amino acids. This CDR3 is CASKGSSGANVLTF. Here the CDR3 DNA reads TGCGCCAGCAAAGGGAGCTCTGGGGCCAACGTCCTGACTTTC.